This T cell receptor beta chain was sequenced during a study of response to subunit inactivated influenza vaccine. General observations from the study: The authors suggested that few new T cells are recruited per seasonal influenza vaccination.

This CDR3 is built from 13 residues. The trim removed 7 bases at V and 3 bases at J, leaving 3 bases unmatched. This clonotype came up a few times. Its antigen is unknown. TCRdb reprocessed the RT-PCR reads with MiXCR, giving one entry per CDR3 protein. The data show some 800,000 distinct CDR3 sequences, approximately 21% seen once. The V and J genes are TRBV12-3 or TRBV12-4 and TRBJ1-2; 9 bases fit TRBD1. Sequenced here: PBMCs from blood, sampled 5 to 6 days after vaccination. This receptor was taken from a man aged 45-65 years who received an inactivated influenza vaccine. The CDR3 loop reads CASKGQGHYGYTF. The DNA of the CDR3 is TGTGCCAGCAAAGGACAGGGGCACTATGGCTACACCTTC.